This TCR beta chain was documented in a study of T-cell memory formation after mild COVID-19. Study results and limitations: The pre-infection memory compartment contained some responding clones, suggesting cross-reactive memory joined. Chiefly within CM and EM were the contracting CD4+ clones; CD8+ ones were within EMRA.

CDR3 length: 16 amino acids. V shed 4 bases, J shed 7 bases, and the junction held 14 bases outside the gene matches. Germline V lookup: CDR1 SGHKS, CDR2 YYEKEE (reference sequence). This clonotype has more than one count but fewer than ten. Its antigen is not known. 5'RACE primed at constant segments yielded TCR alpha and TCR beta cDNA libraries bearing sample barcodes and UMIs. TCRdb redid the calling of the 5' RACE reads with MiXCR, one entry per CDR3 protein. The sample carries fewer than 95,000 distinct CDR3 sequences, 10% to 15% recorded once. The TCR originated in an adult woman who had mild COVID-19 (a few samples of this study predate the infection). Cell type and time point are not known. The sample was PBMCs or a T cell subset sorted from them (not recorded which). The chain recombines TRBV5-5 with TRBJ2-1, with 7 positions matching TRBD2. CDR3 in DNA: TGTGCCAGCAGCCCCTCTTCGGTGGGGGGGATAAATGAGCAGTTCTTC. Protein sequence: CASSPSSVGGINEQFF.